One and the same sample provided the 28 T cell receptor beta chains below, sequenced in a study of cytomegalovirus exposure and HLA in healthy donors. TCRdb's table, derived via immunoSEQ multiplex PCR, lists solely in-frame clones and lacks some. Among roughly 150,000 clones listed, around four fifths were seen once. The specimen was PBMCs. The receptors derive from a man aged 25-45 years in good health and CMV-seropositive.

The chain carries TRBV9 and TRBJ2-1; TRBD1 agrees at 7 bases. CDR1 and CDR2 from the germline V gene are SGDLS and YYNGEE. V shed 1 base, J shed 7 bases, and the junction held 8 bases outside the gene matches. The CDR3 extends over 15 amino acids. In DNA, the CDR3 is TGTGCCAGCAGCGTATGGGACAGCATCGGGAATGAGCAGTTCTTC. Translation gives CASSVWDSIGNEQFF.

This rearrangement joins TRBV7-2 to TRBJ2-3; 16 bases align to TRBD2. The CDR3 is 18 amino acids. Germline CDR1 reads SGHTA; CDR2 reads FQGNSA. The junction had 10 bases not matched to a gene; V was cut back by 5 bases and J by 5 bases. The CDR3 reads CASSPTGLAGGPGDTQYF. The CDR3, as DNA: TGTGCCAGCAGCCCAACGGGACTAGCGGGGGGGCCTGGAGATACGCAGTATTTT.

The chain has TRBV4-1 and TRBJ2-7; possible D gene TRBD2, 6 bases. This CDR3 is built from 14 residues. V lost 4 bases and J 3 bases, leaving 13 bases between the germline ends. CDR1 and CDR2 (germline): MGHRA, YSYEKL. This CDR3 is CASSPMTRGYEQYF. The DNA of the CDR3 is TGCGCCAGCAGCCCGATGACTAGGGGCTACGAGCAGTACTTC.

The gene calls are TRBV15 and TRBJ1-5; D is ambiguous. The germline V gene has CDR1 LNHNV and CDR2 YYDKDF (reference sequence). The CDR3 covers 15 residues. Trimming pared 3 bases from V and 5 bases from J, leaving 14 bases between. CDR3 bases: TGTGCCACCAGCAGCTACGGGGTAGCGCATCAGCCCCAGCATTTT. This encodes CATSSYGVAHQPQHF.

The chain recombines TRBV5-4 with TRBJ2-5; D is undetermined. Germline CDR1 reads SGHNT; CDR2 reads YYREEE (reference sequence). This CDR3 has 14 residues. The V end lost 2 bases, the J end lost 0 bases, and 8 bases lay between the germline ends. CDR3 coding DNA: TGTGCCAGCAGCTTAAGCACCGACCAAGAGACCCAGTACTTC. It encodes CASSLSTDQETQYF.

This clone appeared a single time. V and J are TRBV6-1 and TRBJ2-3; TRBD2 might be the D (5 bases). V was trimmed by 5 bases and J by 2 bases, leaving 14 bases between them. CDR1 MNHNS and CDR2 SASEGT come from the germline V gene. The CDR3 loop spans 15 amino acids. The CDR3 DNA reads as TGTGCCAGCAGTCTTTGGACGGGGTTCACAGATACGCAGTATTTT. Its protein product is CASSLWTGFTDTQYF.

CDR3 sequence reads: CASSMGLGTEAFF. CDR3 DNA: TGTGCCAGTAGTATGGGTCTAGGTACTGAAGCTTTCTTT. The chain recombines TRBV19 with TRBJ1-1; D gene uncertain. CDR1 is LNHDA, CDR2 SQIVND, per germline (reference sequence). Between the trimmed V and J ends, which lost 3 bases and 5 bases, there was a span of 10 bases. This CDR3 has 13 amino acids.

The chain couples TRBV6-5 to TRBJ2-3, with a tentative D call TRBD1 (7 bases). The V gene lost 6 bases and the J gene lost 1 base, with 11 bases spanning the gap. Germline assignment: CDR1 MNHEY and CDR2 SVGAGI. This CDR3 is built from 14 residues. As DNA, the CDR3 is TGTGCCAGCAGCCTCAGGGGGGGCACAGATACGCAGTATTTT. This sequence encodes CASSLRGGTDTQYF.

J is TRBJ2-1 and V is TRBV2, with 7 nucleotides matching TRBD2. J was trimmed by 4 bases and V by 6 bases; bases with no gene match: 6. CDR1 and CDR2 (germline): SNHLY, FYNNEI. This CDR3 is 14 amino acids long. The CDR3 here is CASSTGGPYNEQFF. In DNA form, the CDR3 reads TGTGCCAGCAGCACGGGGGGTCCATACAATGAGCAGTTCTTC.

The chain's CDR3 is CASSYGEGVEQYF. The CDR3 DNA reads as TGTGCCAGCAGTTACGGAGAGGGAGTCGAGCAGTACTTC. The chain couples TRBV6-5 to TRBJ2-7; D perhaps matches TRBD2 (5 bases). Germline lookup yields CDR1 MNHEY and CDR2 SVGAGI. V lost 2 bases to trimming and J lost 6 bases, with 11 bases between them. The CDR3 spans 13 residues.

The rearrangement uses TRBV7-9 and TRBJ2-2; the D gene is possibly TRBD1 (6 bases). There are 14 residues in the CDR3. With 2 bases removed from V and 5 bases from J, the gap between germline ends came to 9 bases. Looked up from germline, CDR1 is SEHNR and CDR2 is FQNEAQ (reference sequence). This chain's CDR3 is CASSLWDTTGELFF. In DNA form, the CDR3 reads TGTGCCAGCAGCTTATGGGACACTACCGGGGAGCTGTTTTTT.

J is TRBJ2-2 and V is TRBV5-1; 9 nucleotides agree with TRBD2. The CDR3 is 15 amino acids. Germline V gene data show CDR1 as SGHRS and CDR2 as YFSETQ. With 4 bases clipped from V and 6 bases from J, the junction kept 7 bases outside the gene matches. The CDR3 DNA reads as TGCGCCAGCAGCCAGCGGGGGGCTCTACCCGGGGAGCTGTTTTTT. It translates to CASSQRGALPGELFF.

This sequence joins TRBV4-2 and TRBJ1-1, with D perhaps matching TRBD1 (5 bases). This CDR3 is built from 15 residues. With 4 bases removed from V and 1 base from J, the gap between germline ends came to 13 bases. Germline values: CDR1 LGHNA, CDR2 YNFKEQ. CDR3 region: CASSLIGGGNTEAFF. As DNA, the CDR3 is TGTGCCAGCAGCCTTATCGGGGGAGGGAACACTGAAGCTTTCTTT.

The chain couples TRBV7-2 to TRBJ1-6; TRBD1 aligns across 7 bases. The CDR3 extends over 14 amino acids. V shed 1 base and J 8 bases; nucleotides not matched to a gene: 2. Germline CDR1 and CDR2: SGHTA and FQGNSA. For the CDR3, the DNA is TGTGCCAGCAGCTTAGGACAGGGTTATTCACCCCTCCACTTT. The encoded protein is CASSLGQGYSPLHF. The full variable domain, with the rest looked up from reference TRBV7-2 and TRBJ1-6, is GAGVSQSPSNKVTEKGKDVELRCDPISGHTALYWYRQSLGQGLEFLIYFQGNSAPDKSGLPSDRFSAERTGGSVSTLTIQRTQQEDSAVYLCASSLGQGYSPLHFGNGTRLTVT.

This clone was recorded a few times. The rearrangement uses TRBV7-9 and TRBJ1-1, with no clear D. Trimming took off 0 bases at V and 1 base at J, with 6 bases between the two ends. The CDR3 has 14 residues. In germline, CDR1 is SEHNR, CDR2 FQNEAQ (reference sequence). CDR3 DNA: TGTGCCAGCAGCTTAGCTGGAGGGAACACTGAAGCTTTCTTT. This gives the protein CASSLAGGNTEAFF.

This clone is a singleton in its sample. The chain employs TRBV11-1 and TRBJ2-1; a weak D match, TRBD1 (5 bases). Trimming left V 3 bases short and J 1 base short, with 10 bases between. Germline V gene lookup returns CDR1 SGHAT and CDR2 FQDESV (reference sequence). CDR3 length: 15 amino acids. In DNA, the CDR3 is TGTGCCAGCAGCTTCCAGGGTACGTCCTACAATGAGCAGTTCTTC. This gives the protein CASSFQGTSYNEQFF.

The count of this clone is one. Compared with germline, one end of the junction differs, possibly owing to a read error. The chain carries TRBV5-4 and TRBJ2-3, with 11 nucleotides matching TRBD2. CDR3 length: 17 amino acids. The germline gives CDR1 SGHNT, CDR2 YYREEE (reference sequence). CDR3 sequence (DNA): TGTGCCAGCAGGTTGGACCGTAGCGGGGGGGCTTACGGTACGCAGTATTTT. It translates to CASRLDRSGGAYGTQYF.

The chain uses TRBV7-2 and TRBJ2-3, with D maybe TRBD2 (6 bases). Per the germline V gene, CDR1 is SGHTA and CDR2 is FQGNSA. V was trimmed by 1 base and J by 0 bases, leaving 11 bases between them. The CDR3 has 16 residues. The CDR3 sequence: CASSLVGGTSTDTQYF. CDR3 nucleotide sequence: TGTGCCAGCAGCTTAGTCGGGGGTACTAGCACAGATACGCAGTATTTT.

This chain uses TRBV5-1 with TRBJ2-3, with 12 bases that match TRBD2. This CDR3 has 16 residues. The V segment lost 2 bases and the J segment 4 bases; nucleotides outside the gene matches: 5. The germline gives CDR1 SGHRS, CDR2 YFSETQ. CDR3: CASSFGLAGSADTQYF. The CDR3 DNA follows: TGCGCCAGCAGCTTCGGACTAGCGGGGAGCGCAGATACGCAGTATTTT.

J is TRBJ2-7 and V is TRBV5-8; TRBD2 agrees at 13 bases. This CDR3 region has 16 residues. Trimming at V came to 1 base and at J to 2 bases, leaving 3 bases not matched to a gene. Germline CDR1 SGHTS, CDR2 YDEGEE. CDR3 bases: TGTGCCAGCAGCTTGAGACTAGCGGGGGGCCCCTACGAGCAGTACTTC. The encoded protein is CASSLRLAGGPYEQYF.

This chain joins TRBV4-2 and TRBJ1-2; D may be TRBD1 (5 bases). Per germline, CDR1 LGHNA and CDR2 YNFKEQ. This CDR3 region has 15 residues. V was clipped by 11 bases and J by 7 bases, with 26 bases between them. The CDR3 region has the DNA TGTGCCGCTGGGGGGAAGACCCGACCAAGCGGTGGCTACACCTTC. Protein sequence: CAAGGKTRPSGGYTF.

This clone was found a few times. The CDR3 region is CASSQGQGHEKLFF. The CDR3 DNA sequence: TGTGCCAGCAGCCAGGGACAGGGTCACGAAAAACTGTTTTTT. This chain joins TRBV7-9 and TRBJ1-4; 9 nucleotides match TRBD1. Germline CDR1 reads SEHNR; CDR2 reads FQNEAQ (reference sequence). Trimming at V came to 5 bases and at J to 8 bases, leaving 6 bases not matched to a gene. This CDR3 comprises 14 residues.

This clone occurred once. The genes are TRBV6-1 and TRBJ1-2; D might be TRBD1 (6 bases). The CDR3 has 15 amino acids. V lost 9 bases to trimming and J lost 10 bases, with 27 bases between them. Per the germline V gene, CDR1 is MNHNS and CDR2 is SASEGT. CDR3 nucleotide sequence: TGTGCCAGTCAGTTTAACCAGGCAGGGGCCTTCGACTACACCTTC. This translates into CASQFNQAGAFDYTF.

The chain links TRBV5-1 to TRBJ1-2; TRBD1 matches 11 bases. Losses at the gene ends were 0 bases for V and 3 bases for J; bases not matched to a gene: 4. Germline V gene sequence: CDR1 SGHRS, CDR2 YFSETQ. This CDR3 spans 16 amino acids. CDR3 nucleotide sequence: TGCGCCAGCAGCTTGGTTGGGGACAGGGGGGACTATGGCTACACCTTC. This translates into CASSLVGDRGDYGYTF. Full variable domain (outside the CDR3, taken from reference TRBV5-1 and TRBJ1-2): KAGVTQTPRYLIKTRGQQVTLSCSPISGHRSVSWYQQTPGQGLQFLFEYFSETQRNKGNFPGRFSGRQFSNSRSEMNVSTLELGDSALYLCASSLVGDRGDYGYTFGSGTRLTVV.

This chain joins TRBV9 and TRBJ1-2; 9 bases agree with TRBD1. Germline CDR1 SGDLS, CDR2 YYNGEE. This CDR3 contains 14 residues. V lost 3 bases to trimming and J lost 5 bases; unmatched junction nucleotides: 5. CDR3 coding DNA: TGTGCCAGCAGCGGTCCCGGGACAGGGTATGGCTACACCTTC. Amino acid sequence: CASSGPGTGYGYTF.

The chain combines TRBV9 with TRBJ2-7; no clear D. Between the trimmed V and J ends, which lost 4 bases and 1 base, there was a span of 9 bases. CDR1 SGDLS and CDR2 YYNGEE come from the germline V gene. The CDR3 is made up of 13 amino acids. The CDR3 nucleotides read TGTGCCAGCAGCCCCCCACGGTCCTACGAGCAGTACTTC. Its protein product is CASSPPRSYEQYF.

This clone was picked up a small number of times. The chain links TRBV30 to TRBJ2-2; tentatively, D is TRBD2 (5 bases). Germline loops: CDR1 GTSNPN, CDR2 SVGIG (reference sequence). V was cut by 0 bases and J by 11 bases, with 7 bases left in between. CDR3 size: 11 residues. The CDR3 here is CAWSVGGELFF. In DNA form, the CDR3 reads TGTGCCTGGAGTGTCGGAGGTGAGCTGTTTTTT.

The chain joins TRBV2 to TRBJ1-1; 9 bases agree with TRBD1. Trimming cost V 5 bases and J 5 bases; bases outside gene matches: 12. This CDR3 region has 16 residues. Germline V gene lookup returns CDR1 SNHLY and CDR2 FYNNEI. The CDR3, as DNA: TGTGCCAGCAGTTTGGGGCCCGGGACAGGGAAAACTGAAGCTTTCTTT. Residues: CASSLGPGTGKTEAFF.